The clone carrying this T cell receptor beta chain was seen only once. No antigen is known for it. Noted time point: longitudinal time-point 2. For the unsorted libraries, 2 million PBMCs stored at -80 C served as input. The sample is drawn from a study of neurological immune-mediated disorders. General study results and limits: HTLV-1-associated myelopathy had the most TCR clonal expansion, whereas multiple sclerosis had the least (lower than in healthy controls).

V lost 6 bases to trimming and J lost 1 base, with 16 bases between them. The CDR3 runs to 15 residues. Germline values: CDR1 DFQATT, CDR2 SNEGSKA (reference sequence). The cDNA was generated by 5'RACE with 10-nucleotide random UMIs. Over 200 million TCR-beta sequences from 15-18 subjects came from every sequencing run. TCRdb analysed the 5' RACE reads with MiXCR anew, one entry per CDR3 protein. The table lists roughly 34,000 distinct CDR3 sequences, about 13% of them singletons, with roughly 2.3% in the top ten. The chain links TRBV20-1 to TRBJ1-3; no reliable D call. Sequencing was performed on PBMCs. The sequence was obtained from a middle-aged woman in good health. CDR3 amino acids: CSALGPRTSGNTIYF. CDR3 coding DNA: TGCAGTGCCTTAGGCCCCAGAACATCTGGAAACACCATATATTTT.